This TCR beta chain originates from a study of CD8 T cells in ankylosing spondylitis (dated by TCRdb to the late 2010s). As for the study more broadly: The study profiled T cell receptor beta repertoires in healthy donors and ankylosing spondylitis patients to find disease-linked TCR variants. In total, the full study cohort was made up of about 110 healthy donors and more than 20 ankylosing spondylitis patients. Peripheral blood was sampled, and synovial fluid was additionally collected from ankylosing spondylitis patients. Results the study describes overall, beyond this receptor: Some motif variants had previously been reported in the synovial fluid and blood of reactive arthritis patients, which suggests shared mechanisms of disease initiation. In peripheral blood, the disease-linked clones were found at relatively low frequencies and had a CD8+ phenotype. Significant enrichment of the disease-linked clones was reported in matched synovial fluid samples from ankylosing spondylitis patients. A TCR beta motif made up of several highly homologous amino acid variants appeared to be characteristic of blood from ankylosing spondylitis patients.

Ends trimmed: V by 0 bases, J by 2 bases; bases unmatched to a gene: 4. The CDR3 runs 16 amino acids, cysteine and phenylalanine included. The DNA shown is the 48-base CDR3, in frame from base 1. From a lookup of the germline V gene (reference sequence), CDR1 and CDR2 are LGHDT and YNNKEL. The run used an Illumina HiSeq 2500. TCR beta libraries were prepared by quantitative 5'-RACE with molecular barcodes. The original methods were these. To identify disease-linked TCR variants, a new computational method was used, one built on a probabilistic model of VDJ rearrangement. Through fastp at Q25 and MiXCR, TCRdb rebuilt clones from the public reads, retaining in-frame beta chains. Every distinct CDR3 protein forms one entry, paired with its most common genes and DNA. None of the V and J calls come from the authors' own analysis; TCRdb made them. The sample table holds under 300,000 distinct CDR3 sequences, of which 18% were seen once. In total, the top ten clones hold approximately 33% of the sample.

This clonotype was seen many times. No antigen is known for it. Base qualities are not at hand, and no much larger clone is one base apart. This receptor was identified in a male donor with ankylosing spondylitis or in good health (not recorded which). The sequenced sample consisted of blood, either unsorted or a sorted T cell fraction (not recorded which). The V and J segments used are TRBV3-1 and TRBJ1-5; TRBD1 aligns with 7 central bases. The nucleotide sequence reads as follows: TGTGCCAGCAGCCAAGAGAGTGACAGGGGCAATCAGCCCCAGCATTTT. This sequence encodes CASSQESDRGNQPQHF. Joined to the reference TRBV3-1 and TRBJ1-5 proteins, this CDR3 gives the full variable domain: DTAVSQTPKYLVTQMGNDKSIKCEQNLGHDTMYWYKQDSKKFLKIMFSYNNKELIINETVPNRFSPKSPDKAHLNLHINSLELGDSAVYFCASSQESDRGNQPQHFGDGTRLSIL.